One and the same sample provided the 2 T cell receptor beta chains below, sequenced in a study of T cell responses to AZD1222 COVID-19 vaccine (dated by TCRdb to the early 2020s). The label giving this sample's time point can be read as: baseline before first vaccination. Library preparation employed the immunoSEQ multiplex PCR assay. TCRdb obtained this table from immuneACCESS and retained in-frame rearrangements with V and J assigned. These tables miss some clones; where compared with another copy, unresolved V genes account for less than half of the shortfall, and the remainder is unexplained. The sample table shows about 120,000 clones, and approximately 86% are seen once. The ten largest make up 2% to 2.5% of the sample. The starting material was peripheral blood, obtained on day 0 of AZD1222 vaccination. The receptors stem from an adult in good health.

J is TRBJ1-2 and V is TRBV27, with 7 bases matching TRBD1. The V segment lost 3 bases and the J segment 7 bases; nucleotides outside the gene matches: 8. CDR1 is MNHEY and CDR2 is SMNVEV in the germline V gene (reference sequence). The CDR3 runs 14 residues. The CDR3 DNA is TGTGCCAGCAGTTTGAGGGACAGCCTGGGTGGCTACACCTTC. It translates to CASSLRDSLGGYTF.

The CDR3 reads CASRGQSYGYTF. The CDR3 nucleotides are TGTGCCAGCCGTGGACAGTCCTATGGCTACACCTTC. The chain employs TRBV18 and TRBJ1-2; weak D call: TRBD1 (6 bases). Germline V CDR1 and CDR2: KGHSH, LQKENI. V was cut by 8 bases and J by 4 bases, with 11 bases left in between. The CDR3 has 12 residues.